One and the same sample provided the 29 T cell receptor beta chains below, sequenced in a study of shared clonotypes between healthy human individuals. Terminally differentiated effector memory CD45RA+ cells were excluded from the naive CD8 cells, which were CD45RO-negative and positively selected for CCR7. Measured with immunoSEQ multiplex PCR; TCRdb has only the in-frame clones, and not every one. This table holds roughly 1,800,000 clones, about 94% found once. The sample was naive CD8+ T cells sorted from blood. These receptors came from a man between 18 and 29 years old in good health.

V usage is TRBV7-9 and J usage is TRBJ2-5, with D uncertain. CDR3 length equals 15 residues. The ends were cut back, 4 bases at V and 3 bases at J, with 15 bases in the middle. Germline-derived CDR1 and CDR2 are SEHNR and FQNEAQ (reference sequence). As DNA, the CDR3 is TGTGCCAGCAGCTCGCCCCAAAGGTTTGAAGAGACCCAGTACTTC. Translation: CASSSPQRFEETQYF. The whole variable domain, filled in from reference TRBV7-9 and TRBJ2-5, reads DTGVSQNPRHKITKRGQNVTFRCDPISEHNRLYWYRQTLGQGPEFLTYFQNEAQLEKSRLLSDRFSAERPKGSFSTLEIQRTEQGDSAMYLCASSSPQRFEETQYFGPGTRLLVL.

V is TRBV9 and J is TRBJ2-1; 10 bases map to TRBD2. J was trimmed by 5 bases and V by 3 bases; bases with no gene match: 8. The CDR3 has 16 amino acids. In germline, CDR1 is SGDLS, CDR2 YYNGEE. CDR3 loop: CASSANQRGGNNEQFF. CDR3 sequence (DNA): TGTGCCAGCAGCGCCAATCAGCGGGGGGGCAACAATGAGCAGTTCTTC.

V is TRBV13 and J is TRBJ2-3; TRBD2 matches 7 bases. V lost 1 base to trimming and J lost 1 base; unmatched junction nucleotides: 5. Germline V CDR1 and CDR2: PRHDT, FYEKMQ (reference sequence). The CDR3 runs to 16 residues. The CDR3: CASSLEAGEGTDTQYF. DNA of the CDR3: TGTGCCAGCAGCTTAGAGGCGGGAGAGGGCACAGATACGCAGTATTTT. The whole variable domain, filled in from reference TRBV13 and TRBJ2-3, reads AAGVIQSPRHLIKEKRETATLKCYPIPRHDTVYWYQQGPGQDPQFLISFYEKMQSDKGSIPDRFSAQQFSDYHSELNMSSLELGDSALYFCASSLEAGEGTDTQYFGPGTRLTVL.

The rearrangement links TRBV11-3 to TRBJ2-2, with D tentatively TRBD2 (5 bases). Germline values: CDR1 SGHNT, CDR2 YENEEA. The length of the CDR3 is 19 residues. Trimming took off 6 bases at V and 2 bases at J, with 25 bases between the two ends. The CDR3 DNA sequence: TGTGCCAGCAGTGCCCAGCCCCTTGTGGGAGCAAGCAACACCGGGGAGCTGTTTTTT. Protein product: CASSAQPLVGASNTGELFF.

The CDR3 loop reads CASSLAGGPSLGNQPQHF. The CDR3 DNA sequence: TGTGCCAGCAGCTTGGCGGGGGGGCCCTCCCTAGGGAATCAGCCCCAGCATTTT. This sequence joins TRBV5-5 and TRBJ1-5, with a possible D match to TRBD1 (6 bases). The CDR3 covers 18 residues. V dropped 0 bases and J dropped 4 bases, with 20 bases sitting between them. The V gene's germline CDR1 is SGHKS and CDR2 YYEKEE (reference sequence).

This sequence joins TRBV27 and TRBJ2-1; 13 nucleotides line up with TRBD2. Germline V gives CDR1 MNHEY, CDR2 SMNVEV (reference sequence). V was clipped by 6 bases and J by 5 bases; unmatched bases: 13. The CDR3 runs 18 residues. CDR3 in amino acids: CASSLTSGRALGDNEQFF. The CDR3 nucleotides are TGTGCCAGCAGCCTTACTAGCGGGAGGGCTTTAGGGGACAATGAGCAGTTCTTC.

The chain couples TRBV13 to TRBJ2-1; D not resolved. Germline values: CDR1 PRHDT, CDR2 FYEKMQ (reference sequence). This CDR3 comprises 14 residues. V dropped 5 bases and J dropped 9 bases, with 17 bases sitting between them. CDR3 sequence: CASSPDPPTGEQFF. The CDR3 coding sequence is TGTGCCAGCAGCCCGGATCCCCCAACGGGTGAGCAGTTCTTC.

This sequence joins TRBV6-5 and TRBJ2-5; a possible D gene is TRBD2 (5 bases). From germline, CDR1 is MNHEY and CDR2 SVGAGI. V lost 6 bases and J 2 bases, leaving 13 bases between the germline ends. There are 14 residues in the CDR3. CDR3 protein: CASSTWAGQETQYF. CDR3 in DNA: TGTGCCAGCAGCACGTGGGCGGGTCAAGAGACCCAGTACTTC.

The rearrangement uses TRBV5-1 and TRBJ1-1; D is ambiguous. Deletions cut 5 bases from V and 0 bases from J, with 8 bases between. The CDR3 has 13 residues. Germline values: CDR1 SGHRS, CDR2 YFSETQ. CDR3 nucleotides: TGCGCCAGCAGTGTCAGGATGAACACTGAAGCTTTCTTT. Translating it yields CASSVRMNTEAFF.

This clone was observed once. The chain is built from TRBV7-4 and TRBJ1-5; D unclear. Germline CDR1 is SGHVT and CDR2 is SQSDAQ. The CDR3 extends over 14 amino acids. V was trimmed by 1 base and J by 9 bases, leaving 13 bases between them. CDR3 sequence: CASSLGTSSGPQHF. Here the CDR3 DNA reads TGTGCCAGCAGCTTAGGAACCAGTTCGGGGCCCCAGCATTTT.

For this clone: The identical CDR3 is also encoded by other nucleotide sequences in the sample. The chain combines TRBV4-3 with TRBJ2-2; the D is unclear. The germline V and J ends were trimmed by 1 base and 1 base, with 4 bases remaining between them. This CDR3 region has 14 residues. Germline loops: CDR1 LGHNA, CDR2 YSLEER. CDR3 nucleotides: TGCGCCAGCAGCCAAGGGCTGAACACCGGGGAGCTGTTTTTT. Its protein product is CASSQGLNTGELFF.

The chain joins TRBV28 to TRBJ1-1; a weak D match, TRBD1 (5 bases). Germline V gene lookup returns CDR1 MDHEN and CDR2 SYDVKM. The CDR3 is 15 amino acids. Trimming removed 5 bases from V and 5 bases from J, with 18 bases in between. The CDR3 DNA sequence: TGTGCCAGCAGTGCCTACGGGGCCTACGGGACTGAAGCTTTCTTT. Translating gives CASSAYGAYGTEAFF. Together with reference TRBV28 and TRBJ1-1, the CDR3 gives the full variable domain: DVKVTQSSRYLVKRTGEKVFLECVQDMDHENMFWYRQDPGLGLRLIYFSYDVKMKEKGDIPEGYSVSREKKERFSLILESASTNQTSMYLCASSAYGAYGTEAFFGQGTRLTVV.

The V and J genes are TRBV6-8 and TRBJ1-5; TRBD1 matches 11 bases. The CDR3 has 16 amino acids. CDR1 MNHGY and CDR2 SAAAGT come from the germline V gene. V dropped 5 bases and J dropped 6; count of bases not matched to a gene: 9. CDR3 in DNA: TGTGCCAGCAGTACCGGGACAGGGGGTTTTATTCAGCCCCAGCATTTT. Translation gives CASSTGTGGFIQPQHF.

The chain employs TRBV6-6 and TRBJ2-7; weak D call: TRBD1 (6 bases). The germline V gene encodes CDR1 MNHNY and CDR2 SVGAGI (reference sequence). The CDR3 has 12 amino acids. Trimming removed 7 bases from V and 5 bases from J, with 12 bases in between. The CDR3 nucleotides are TGTGCCAGCACCCTTACAGGGAACGAGCAGTACTTC. Its translation: CASTLTGNEQYF.

The genes are TRBV6-1 and TRBJ2-1, with 8 positions matching TRBD2. The CDR3 consists of 16 residues. V was pared by 0 bases and J by 5 bases, with 6 bases of the junction left unmatched. Germline V gene sequence: CDR1 MNHNS, CDR2 SASEGT. The CDR3 region has the DNA TGTGCCAGCAGTGAAGCAGTAACTAGCGGAAACAATGAGCAGTTCTTC. Amino acid sequence: CASSEAVTSGNNEQFF.

CDR3: CASSGDGDNEQFF. The CDR3 nucleotides read TGCGCCAGCAGCGGGGACGGAGACAATGAGCAGTTCTTC. The V gene is TRBV10-1, the J gene TRBJ2-1; D might be TRBD1 or TRBD2, each matching 5 bases. CDR1 is WNHNN, CDR2 SYGVQD, per germline (reference sequence). The V and J ends lost 6 bases and 5 bases respectively, with 11 bases between them. The CDR3 spans 13 residues.

The chain has TRBV25-1 and TRBJ2-2; 7 bases map to TRBD2. The CDR3 has 16 amino acids. Germline assignment: CDR1 MGHDK and CDR2 SYGVNS. V lost 1 base to trimming and J lost 7 bases; unmatched junction nucleotides: 9. CDR3 DNA: TGTGCCAGCAGTGAATTTAGTGCGGGAGCGGGCGGGGAGCTGTTTTTT. Its translation is CASSEFSAGAGGELFF.

For the CDR3, the DNA is TGTGCCAGCAGCTTAGTCATAGGGGACAGGGTAAACTACGAGCAGTACTTC. Its protein is CASSLVIGDRVNYEQYF. The rearrangement links TRBV11-3 to TRBJ2-7, with TRBD1 matching over 9 bases. This CDR3 spans 17 amino acids. Losses at the gene ends were 1 base for V and 3 bases for J; bases not matched to a gene: 10. The V gene's germline CDR1 is SGHNT and CDR2 YENEEA.

The chain uses TRBV27 and TRBJ1-3; possible D gene TRBD1, 6 bases. Germline loops: CDR1 MNHEY, CDR2 SMNVEV (reference sequence). V dropped 6 bases and J dropped 6 bases, with 15 bases sitting between them. The CDR3 consists of 14 residues. The CDR3 sequence: CASRSQGYENTIYF. CDR3 nucleotides: TGTGCCAGCAGAAGCCAGGGGTACGAAAACACCATATATTTT.

This chain links TRBV7-2 with TRBJ2-7; 12 bases agree with TRBD2. There are 14 residues in the CDR3. Trimming cost V 1 base and J 5 bases; bases outside gene matches: 0. Per the germline V gene, CDR1 is SGHTA and CDR2 is FQGNSA. CDR3 nucleotides: TGTGCCAGCAGCTTAGGGACTAGCGGGAACGAGCAGTACTTC. Translated, it gives CASSLGTSGNEQYF.

Here the CDR3 reads CASKDQDSYEQYF. The DNA for the CDR3 is TGTGCCAGCAAGGACCAAGACTCCTACGAGCAGTACTTC. The chain is built from TRBV2 and TRBJ2-5; D gene ambiguous. The J call is doubtful: the DNA matches TRBJ2-7 better. The CDR3 extends over 13 amino acids. Per germline, CDR1 SNHLY and CDR2 FYNNEI.

V gene TRBV29-1 combines with J gene TRBJ2-7; 9 bases are shared with TRBD1. V gave up 7 bases and J gave up 1 base; unmatched junction bases: 5. The CDR3 consists of 13 residues. Germline V gene lookup returns CDR1 SQVTM and CDR2 ANQGSEA. CDR3 DNA: TGCAGCGCTCTGACAGGGGGATCCTACGAGCAGTACTTC. Encoded protein: CSALTGGSYEQYF.

About this clone: Other DNA sequences in the sample encode the same CDR3. J is TRBJ2-7 and V is TRBV5-6, with 7 nucleotides matching TRBD2. CDR1 and CDR2 (germline): SGHDT, YYEEEE. The V and J ends lost 3 bases and 4 bases, in that order; junction bases with no gene match: 1. The CDR3 is made up of 12 amino acids. The CDR3 coding sequence is TGTGCCAGCAGCTGGGGGGGTTACGAGCAGTACTTC. Its protein product is CASSWGGYEQYF.

The chain links TRBV6-1 to TRBJ2-7; 9 nucleotides match TRBD1. The CDR3 covers 14 residues. Trimming removed 6 bases from V and 6 bases from J; junction bases left unmatched: 9. Germline values: CDR1 MNHNS, CDR2 SASEGT. DNA for the CDR3: TGTGCCAGCAGGGACCCGGGACAGGGAGCCGAGCAGTACTTC. Encoded protein: CASRDPGQGAEQYF.

The J gene is TRBJ1-6, the V gene TRBV9; D is ambiguous. The V gene's germline CDR1 is SGDLS and CDR2 YYNGEE. The V end lost 0 bases, the J end lost 0 bases, and 7 bases lay between the germline ends. The CDR3 runs 16 residues. CDR3 amino acids: CASSVGTDSYNSPLHF. Written as DNA, the CDR3 is TGTGCCAGCAGCGTAGGGACGGACTCCTATAATTCACCCCTCCACTTT.

On this clone itself: The identical CDR3 is also encoded by other nucleotide sequences in the sample. V and J are TRBV7-9 and TRBJ1-3; D uncertain. The germline V and J ends were trimmed by 0 bases and 4 bases, with 1 base remaining between them. Per germline, CDR1 SEHNR and CDR2 FQNEAQ (reference sequence). CDR3 length: 12 residues. The CDR3 is CASSLAGNTIYF. DNA of the CDR3: TGTGCCAGCAGCTTAGCAGGAAACACCATATATTTT.

This sequence joins TRBV5-7 and TRBJ2-2, with 10 bases identical to TRBD1. Being an ORF, TRBV5-7 has a function that is uncertain. The junction had 3 bases not matched to a gene; V was cut back by 4 bases and J by 3 bases. This CDR3 is built from 15 residues. The CDR3 region has the DNA TGTGCCAGCAGCCCCGACAGGGGGCACACCGGGGAGCTGTTTTTT. It yields the protein CASSPDRGHTGELFF.

The V gene is TRBV5-4, the J gene TRBJ2-3, with 8 bases lining up with TRBD2. Looked up from germline, CDR1 is SGHNT and CDR2 is YYREEE (reference sequence). The J segment lost 5 bases and the V segment lost 0 bases, leaving 5 bases of the junction unmatched. The CDR3 is made up of 15 amino acids. CDR3 sequence: CASSLGTSWGDTQYF. For the CDR3, the DNA is TGTGCCAGCAGCTTGGGGACTAGCTGGGGAGATACGCAGTATTTT.

The chain carries TRBV27 and TRBJ2-7, with D maybe TRBD2 (6 bases). CDR3 length: 13 residues. The V end lost 6 bases, the J end lost 2 bases, and 11 bases lay between the germline ends. The germline V gene has CDR1 MNHEY and CDR2 SMNVEV (reference sequence). CDR3: CASSIAETYEQYF. The CDR3, as DNA: TGTGCCAGCAGCATAGCGGAGACCTACGAGCAGTACTTC.